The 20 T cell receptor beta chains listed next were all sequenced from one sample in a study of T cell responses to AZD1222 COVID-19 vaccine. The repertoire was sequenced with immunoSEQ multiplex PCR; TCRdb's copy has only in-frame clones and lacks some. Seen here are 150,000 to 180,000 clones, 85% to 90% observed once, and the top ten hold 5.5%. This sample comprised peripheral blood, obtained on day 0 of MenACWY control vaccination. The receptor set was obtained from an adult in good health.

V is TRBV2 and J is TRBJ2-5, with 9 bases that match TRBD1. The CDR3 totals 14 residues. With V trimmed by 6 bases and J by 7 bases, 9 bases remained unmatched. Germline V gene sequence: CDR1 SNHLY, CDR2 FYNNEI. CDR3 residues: CASRGQGALGTQYF. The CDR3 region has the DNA TGTGCCAGCAGGGGACAGGGTGCCCTCGGGACCCAGTACTTC.

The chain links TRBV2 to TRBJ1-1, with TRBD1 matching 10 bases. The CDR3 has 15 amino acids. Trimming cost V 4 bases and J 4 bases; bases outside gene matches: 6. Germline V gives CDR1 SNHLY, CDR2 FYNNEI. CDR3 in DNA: TGTGCCAGCAGTGGGGGACAGGGGATGGTCACTGAAGCTTTCTTT. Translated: CASSGGQGMVTEAFF.

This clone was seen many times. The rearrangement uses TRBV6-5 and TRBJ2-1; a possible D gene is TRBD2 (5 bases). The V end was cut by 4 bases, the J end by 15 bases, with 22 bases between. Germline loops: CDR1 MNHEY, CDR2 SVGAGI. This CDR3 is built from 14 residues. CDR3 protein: CASSLQIHSGVTFF. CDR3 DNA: TGTGCCAGCAGTTTACAAATCCACTCCGGGGTAACGTTCTTC.

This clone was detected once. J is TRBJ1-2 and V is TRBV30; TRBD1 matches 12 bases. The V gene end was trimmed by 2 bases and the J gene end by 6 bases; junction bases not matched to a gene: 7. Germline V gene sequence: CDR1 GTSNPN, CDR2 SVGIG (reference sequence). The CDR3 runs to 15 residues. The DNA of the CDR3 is TGTGCCTGGAGTCTGGTGGGACAGGGGGCGAATGGCTACACCTTC. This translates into CAWSLVGQGANGYTF.

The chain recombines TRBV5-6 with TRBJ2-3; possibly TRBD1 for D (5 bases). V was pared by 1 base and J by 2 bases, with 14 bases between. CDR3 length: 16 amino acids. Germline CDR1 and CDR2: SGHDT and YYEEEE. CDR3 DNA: TGTGCCAGCAGCTTGAGGGGTCTACCGTCCACAGATACGCAGTATTTT. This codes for CASSLRGLPSTDTQYF. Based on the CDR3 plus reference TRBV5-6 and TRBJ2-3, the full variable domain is DAGVTQSPTHLIKTRGQQVTLRCSPKSGHDTVSWYQQALGQGPQFIFQYYEEEERQRGNFPDRFSGHQFPNYSSELNVNALLLGDSALYLCASSLRGLPSTDTQYFGPGTRLTVL.

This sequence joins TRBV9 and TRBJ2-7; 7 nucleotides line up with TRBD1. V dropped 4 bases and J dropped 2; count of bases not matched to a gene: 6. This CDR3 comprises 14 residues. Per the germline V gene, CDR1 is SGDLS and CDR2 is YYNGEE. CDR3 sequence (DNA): TGTGCCAGCAGCCCATGGGACAGAACCTACGAGCAGTACTTC. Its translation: CASSPWDRTYEQYF. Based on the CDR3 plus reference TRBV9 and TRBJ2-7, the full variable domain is DSGVTQTPKHLITATGQRVTLRCSPRSGDLSVYWYQQSLDQGLQFLIQYYNGEERAKGNILERFSAQQFPDLHSELNLSSLELGDSALYFCASSPWDRTYEQYFGPGTRLTVT.

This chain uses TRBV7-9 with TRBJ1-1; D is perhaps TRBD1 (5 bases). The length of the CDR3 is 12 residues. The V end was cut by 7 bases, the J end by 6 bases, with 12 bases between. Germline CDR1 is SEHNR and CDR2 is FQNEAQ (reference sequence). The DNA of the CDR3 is TGTGCCAGCACCCGAGGGGACCCTGAAGCTTTCTTT. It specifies CASTRGDPEAFF.

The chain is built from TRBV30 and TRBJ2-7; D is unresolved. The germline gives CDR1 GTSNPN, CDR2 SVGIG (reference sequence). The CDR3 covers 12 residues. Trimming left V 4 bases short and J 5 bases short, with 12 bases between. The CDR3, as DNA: TGTGCCTGGAACTGGGGTAGGGACGAGCAGTACTTC. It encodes CAWNWGRDEQYF. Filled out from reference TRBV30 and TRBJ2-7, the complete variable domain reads SQTIHQWPATLVQPVGSPLSLECTVEGTSNPNLYWYRQAAGRGLQLLFYSVGIGQISSEVPQNLSASRPQDRQFILSSKKLLLSDSGFYLCAWNWGRDEQYFGPGTRLTVT.

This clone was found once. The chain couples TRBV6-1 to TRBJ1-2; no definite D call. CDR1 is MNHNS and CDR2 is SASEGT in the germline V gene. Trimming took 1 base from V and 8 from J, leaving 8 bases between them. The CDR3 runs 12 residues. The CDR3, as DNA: TGTGCCAGCAGTGAAGGGGGATACGGCTACACCTTC. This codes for CASSEGGYGYTF.

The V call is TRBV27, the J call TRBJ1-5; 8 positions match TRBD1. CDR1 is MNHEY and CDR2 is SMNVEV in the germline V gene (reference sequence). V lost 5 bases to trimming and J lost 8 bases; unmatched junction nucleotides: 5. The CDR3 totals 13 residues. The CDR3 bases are TGTGCCAGCAGTCGAGACAGGGGAGAGCCCCAGCATTTT. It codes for CASSRDRGEPQHF.

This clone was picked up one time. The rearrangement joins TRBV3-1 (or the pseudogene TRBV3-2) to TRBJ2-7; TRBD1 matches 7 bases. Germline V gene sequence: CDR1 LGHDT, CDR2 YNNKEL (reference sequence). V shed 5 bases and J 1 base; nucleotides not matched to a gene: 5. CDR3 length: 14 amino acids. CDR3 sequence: CASSFRDRSYEQYF. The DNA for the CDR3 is TGTGCCAGCAGCTTCCGGGACAGATCCTACGAGCAGTACTTC.

The DNA of the CDR3 is TGTGCCAGCAGCTCCAAGACAGGGCCCTACGAGCAGTACGTC. Translation gives CASSSKTGPYEQYV. The chain has TRBV7-2 and TRBJ2-7, with 7 nucleotides matching TRBD1. V lost 4 bases, J lost 2 bases, and 5 bases stayed unmatched. Per germline, CDR1 SGHTA and CDR2 FQGNSA. The length of the CDR3 is 14 residues.

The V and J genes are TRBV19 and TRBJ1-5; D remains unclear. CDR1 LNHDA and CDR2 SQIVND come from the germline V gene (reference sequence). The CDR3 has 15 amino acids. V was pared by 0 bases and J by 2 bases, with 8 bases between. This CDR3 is CASSIDQWGNQPQHF. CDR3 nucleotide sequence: TGTGCCAGTAGTATAGATCAATGGGGCAATCAGCCCCAGCATTTT.

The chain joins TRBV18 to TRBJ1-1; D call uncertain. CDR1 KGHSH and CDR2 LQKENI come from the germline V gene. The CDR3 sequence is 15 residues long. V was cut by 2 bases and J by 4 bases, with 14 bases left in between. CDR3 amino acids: CASSPELGRVTEAFF. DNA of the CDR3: TGTGCCAGCTCACCAGAGTTAGGTCGAGTCACTGAAGCTTTCTTT.

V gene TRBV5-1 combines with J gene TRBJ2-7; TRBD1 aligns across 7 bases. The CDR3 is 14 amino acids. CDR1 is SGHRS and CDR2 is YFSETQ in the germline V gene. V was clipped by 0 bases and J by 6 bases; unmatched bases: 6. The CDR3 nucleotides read TGCGCCAGCAGCTTGGGCACAGGGGCCGGCGAGCAGTACTTC. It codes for CASSLGTGAGEQYF.

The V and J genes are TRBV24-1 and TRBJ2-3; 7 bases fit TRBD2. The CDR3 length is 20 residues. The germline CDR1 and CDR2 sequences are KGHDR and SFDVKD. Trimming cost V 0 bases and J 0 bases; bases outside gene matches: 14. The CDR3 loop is CATSDLRPSKSGESTDTQYF. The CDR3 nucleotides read TGTGCCACCAGTGATTTGCGCCCCTCCAAGAGCGGGGAGAGCACAGATACGCAGTATTTT.

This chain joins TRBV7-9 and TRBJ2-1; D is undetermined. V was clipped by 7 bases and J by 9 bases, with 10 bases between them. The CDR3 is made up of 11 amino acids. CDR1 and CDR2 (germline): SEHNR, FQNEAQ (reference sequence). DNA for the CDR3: TGTGCCAGCAACGTAGCCGGTGAGCAGTTCTTC. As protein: CASNVAGEQFF.

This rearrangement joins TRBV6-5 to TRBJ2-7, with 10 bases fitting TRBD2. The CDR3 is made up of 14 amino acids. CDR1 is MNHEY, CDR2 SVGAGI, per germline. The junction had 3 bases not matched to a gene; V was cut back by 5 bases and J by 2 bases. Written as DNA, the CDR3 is TGTGCCAGCAGTCGTAGCGGGAGGACCTACGAGCAGTACTTC. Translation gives CASSRSGRTYEQYF.

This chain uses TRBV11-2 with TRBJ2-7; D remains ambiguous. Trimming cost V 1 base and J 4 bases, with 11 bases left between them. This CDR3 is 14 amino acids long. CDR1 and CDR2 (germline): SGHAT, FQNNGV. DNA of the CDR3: TGTGCCAGCAGCTTAGGAACCCATCGGTACGAGCAGTACGTC. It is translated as CASSLGTHRYEQYV.

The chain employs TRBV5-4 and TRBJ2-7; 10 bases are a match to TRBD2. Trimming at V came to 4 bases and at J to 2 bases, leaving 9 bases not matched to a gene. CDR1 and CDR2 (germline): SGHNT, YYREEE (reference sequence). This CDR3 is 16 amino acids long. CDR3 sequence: CASSHGLLAGPYEQYF. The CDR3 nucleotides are TGTGCCAGCAGCCACGGATTACTAGCGGGGCCCTACGAGCAGTACTTC.